This T cell receptor beta chain came from a study of neoadjuvant nivolumab and ipilimumab in lung cancer. Study-wide results and caveats: A small number of samples were TCR sequenced. Compared with tumor-adjacent uninvolved lung, resected tumors showed greater richness and clonality. Blood richness before therapy tracked richness in tumors resected after neoadjuvant therapy.

A word on this clone: The antigen remains unidentified.

Clones were read by immunoSEQ multiplex PCR, and TCRdb kept only the in-frame ones, dropping some. This sample yields 25,000 to 35,000 clones, of which about 92% are seen a single time; 2% to 2.5% belongs to the top ten. Trimming took off 5 bases at V and 3 bases at J, with 8 bases between the two ends. The CDR3 extends over 12 amino acids. In germline, CDR1 is SGHDN, CDR2 FVKESK. The sample was peripheral blood, taken after neoadjuvant nivolumab, alone or with ipilimumab, at or shortly before surgery. This chain connects TRBV14 to TRBJ2-7; the D gene is possibly TRBD2 (6 bases). The receptor was isolated from an adult with non-small cell lung cancer. The CDR3 protein is CASSLGGYEQYF. Here the CDR3 DNA reads TGTGCCAGCAGCTTGGGGGGCTACGAGCAGTACTTC.